These T cell receptor beta chains were read from a single sample in a study of early T cells in non-severe SARS-CoV-2 infection. MiXCR was run by TCRdb on the 5' RACE reads, yielding one entry per CDR3 protein. Among about 64,000 distinct CDR3 sequences listed, around 13% were seen once. The sample here was whole blood, taken at baseline. All receptors derive from an adult who was a healthcare worker with PCR-confirmed SARS-CoV-2 infection or an uninfected control (not recorded which). CDR3s include the opening cysteine and the closing phenylalanine or tryptophan. D genes are given only for firm matches. The size of a clone is reported for some rows only, either as once, few or many, or as a class for expanded clones.

V	J	D	size	CDR3	DNA
TRBV5-1	TRBJ2-3	TRBD1	NA	CASSHRDRDTDSQYF	TGCGCCAGCAGTCACCGGGACAGGGACACAGATTCGCAGTATTTT
TRBV20-1	TRBJ2-3	TRBD2	few	CSARPSGAKDTQYF	TGCAGTGCTAGGCCTAGCGGGGCTAAGGATACGCAGTATTTT
TRBV5-1	TRBJ2-7	TRBD2	few	CASSLNGRGSHEQYF	TGCGCCAGCAGCTTGAACGGGAGGGGGTCCCACGAGCAGTACTTC
TRBV2	TRBJ2-1	TRBD2	many	CASSGSGGPSGEQFF	TGTGCCAGCAGCGGTAGCGGGGGGCCCTCGGGTGAGCAGTTCTTC
TRBV3-1	TRBJ2-1	NA	many	CASSQDTTSTNEQFF	TGTGCCAGCAGCCAAGATACCACTAGCACCAATGAACAGTTCTTC
TRBV27	TRBJ1-3	NA	few	CASAAQAEAGNTIYF	TGTGCCAGCGCGGCTCAGGCAGAAGCTGGAAACACCATATATTTT
TRBV27	TRBJ2-3	NA	few	CASGGRWNTQYF	TGTGCCAGCGGGGGGCGTTGGAATACGCAGTATTTT
TRBV6-1	TRBJ1-5	TRBD1	NA	CASSDRDRGTRQPQHF	TGTGCCAGCAGTGACAGGGACAGGGGGACAAGGCAGCCCCAGCATTTT
TRBV29-1	TRBJ1-1	NA	NA	CSGRTAMNTEAFF	TGCAGCGGGAGGACTGCGATGAACACTGAAGCTTTCTTT
TRBV12-3/TRBV12-4	TRBJ1-4	TRBD1	many	CASSPSDRGRDEKLFF	TGTGCCAGCAGTCCCTCCGACAGGGGCCGTGATGAAAAACTGTTTTTT
TRBV18	TRBJ2-3	NA	many	CATSLWGGADTQYF	TGTGCCACCTCGCTCTGGGGCGGCGCAGATACGCAGTATTTT
TRBV5-1	TRBJ2-3	TRBD2	many	CASSLALREGRDTQYF	TGCGCCAGCAGCTTGGCCTTACGGGAGGGCCGAGATACGCAGTATTTT
TRBV10-3	TRBJ1-1	NA	NA	CASSFEEPITEAFF	TGTGCCAGCTCCTTCGAGGAACCCATCACTGAAGCTTTCTTT
TRBV5-1	TRBJ2-7	NA	NA	CASSLERGLYEQYF	TGCGCCAGCAGCTTGGAGAGGGGCCTCTACGAGCAGTACTTC
TRBV6-2/TRBV6-3	TRBJ1-1	NA	NA	CASTPTRENTEAFF	TGTGCCAGCACCCCAACACGGGAGAACACTGAAGCTTTCTTT
TRBV27	TRBJ1-2	NA	few	CASSPLQAVYGYTF	TGTGCCAGCAGTCCGTTACAGGCCGTCTATGGCTACACCTTC
TRBV7-2	TRBJ2-7	TRBD2	many	CASSPGTSGPSYEQYF	TGTGCCAGCAGTCCAGGGACTAGCGGGCCTTCCTACGAGCAGTACTTC
TRBV28	TRBJ2-7	TRBD1	NA	CASSTRTGAYEQYF	TGTGCCAGCAGTACGAGGACAGGAGCCTACGAGCAGTACTTC
TRBV5-1	TRBJ2-1	NA	NA	CASSLGDPSSYNEQFF	TGCGCCAGCAGCTTGGGGGACCCCTCCTCCTACAATGAGCAGTTCTTC
TRBV6-4	TRBJ2-2	NA	many	CATSSQDTGELFF	TGTGCCACCTCCTCCCAGGACACCGGGGAGCTGTTTTTT
TRBV6-4	TRBJ1-1	NA	NA	CASSDSENTEAFF	TGTGCCAGCAGTGACTCAGAGAACACTGAAGCTTTCTTT
TRBV2	TRBJ2-7	TRBD2	few	CASSELAGGGEQYF	TGTGCCAGCAGTGAACTAGCGGGAGGAGGCGAGCAGTACTTC
TRBV28	TRBJ2-7	NA	many	CASSLGSWQYF	TGTGCCAGCAGTTTAGGTTCCTGGCAGTACTTC
TRBV7-2	TRBJ2-7	NA	few	CASSAVGDTYYEQYF	TGTGCCAGCAGCGCCGTGGGGGACACCTACTACGAGCAGTACTTC
TRBV29-1	TRBJ1-1	TRBD1	few	CSVATGGGNTEAFF	TGCAGCGTAGCAACAGGGGGTGGAAACACTGAAGCTTTCTTT
TRBV6-4	TRBJ2-3	TRBD1	few	CASSAVAGGSTDTQYF	TGTGCCAGCAGTGCCGTCGCAGGGGGAAGCACAGATACGCAGTATTTT
TRBV20-1	TRBJ1-1	NA	NA	CSALSGWNTEAFF	TGCAGTGCACTAAGCGGGTGGAACACTGAAGCTTTCTTT
TRBV6-2/TRBV6-3	TRBJ1-5	NA	NA	CASSYPLRQPQHF	TGTGCCAGCAGTTACCCACTTCGGCAGCCCCAGCATTTT
TRBV12-3/TRBV12-4	TRBJ2-3	TRBD2	few	CASSSSGTSTDTQYF	TGTGCCAGCAGTTCTAGCGGGACTTCCACAGATACGCAGTATTTT
TRBV29-1	TRBJ2-3	NA	NA	CSVEGGRGTDTQYF	TGCAGCGTTGAAGGGGGGCGCGGGACAGATACGCAGTATTTT
TRBV29-1	TRBJ2-5	TRBD2	few	CSARTSGIRETQYF	TGCAGCGCGCGGACTAGCGGGATCAGAGAGACCCAGTACTTC
TRBV29-1	TRBJ2-7	NA	NA	CSIRETYEQYF	TGCAGCATCAGGGAAACCTACGAGCAGTACTTC
TRBV19	TRBJ2-3	NA	NA	CASSIFENTDTQYF	TGTGCCAGTAGTATATTCGAAAACACAGATACGCAGTATTTT
TRBV10-1	TRBJ2-2	NA	NA	CASSESRRTGELFF	TGCGCCAGCAGTGAGTCCAGAAGGACCGGGGAGCTGTTTTTT
TRBV28	TRBJ1-1	TRBD1	once	CATQALGQGATEAFF	TGTGCCACCCAAGCCTTAGGACAGGGGGCGACTGAAGCTTTCTTT
TRBV19	TRBJ1-2	TRBD1	many	CASSIGIQGITGYTF	TGTGCCAGTAGTATAGGCATACAGGGGATCACTGGCTACACCTTC
TRBV20-1	TRBJ1-2	NA	many	CSVHAVMGYGYTF	TGCAGTGTCCACGCTGTTATGGGCTATGGCTACACCTTC
TRBV18	TRBJ2-5	TRBD2	few	CASSPSFSGGRETQYF	TGTGCCAGCTCACCAAGCTTCTCGGGAGGACGAGAGACCCAGTACTTC
TRBV28	TRBJ1-2	NA	few	CASSPQLPTDYGYTF	TGTGCCAGCAGTCCACAGCTTCCGACGGACTATGGCTACACCTTC
TRBV4-2	TRBJ2-4	TRBD2	few	CASSQVTSGGYGIQYF	TGTGCCAGCAGCCAAGTCACTAGCGGGGGGTATGGCATTCAGTACTTC